This T cell receptor beta chain originates from a study of CXCR3-negative and CXCR3-positive naive CD8 T cells. Study-level points and caveats: Researchers report that CXCR3-positive naive cells carry more hydrophobic TRB CDR3s than CXCR3-negative naive cells.

On this clonotype: Its antigen is unknown.

The method, 5' RACE with UMI labels, was used to prepare the TRB cDNA libraries. From its re-call of the 5' RACE reads, TCRdb lists each CDR3 protein once, without DNA. This repertoire includes roughly 110,000 distinct CDR3 sequences. This CDR3 contains 13 residues. This chain joins TRBV12-3 or TRBV12-4 and TRBJ1-5. The clonotype originates from a human donor in good health. Some clones in this sample may be carry-over from other donors' samples. Sample: naive CXCR3+ CD8+ T cells from blood. Regarding subset: CD45RO-CCR7+CD27+CD95- naive CD8+ T cells expressing CXCR3 (TNR3+). The CDR3 loop reads CASSSGLNQPQHF.